This T cell receptor beta chain was sequenced during a study of shared clonotypes between healthy human individuals. Naivety among CD8 cells was defined by CD45RO negativity and positive CCR7 selection, thereby excluding terminally differentiated effector memory CD45RA+ cells. CDR3 length: 15 residues. Germline CDR1 and CDR2: SGHVS and FNYEAQ. V gave up 5 bases and J gave up 2 bases, with 16 bases separating them. Clones were read by immunoSEQ multiplex PCR, and TCRdb kept only the in-frame ones, dropping some. Of about 600,000 clones in the sample, nearly 98% were seen once. Sequencing was carried out using naive CD8+ T cells sorted from blood. This receptor was taken from a man under 40 in good health. V usage is TRBV7-6 and J usage is TRBJ2-7; D possibly matches TRBD1 or TRBD2 (5 bases each). The CDR3 protein is CASSRDPLNTYEQYF. In DNA, the CDR3 is TGTGCCAGCAGCCGGGACCCCCTGAACACCTACGAGCAGTACTTC.